These 8 T cell receptor beta chains were all obtained from the same sample, sequenced in a study of shared clonotypes between healthy human individuals. Clones were read by immunoSEQ multiplex PCR, and TCRdb kept only the in-frame ones, dropping some. The repertoire consists of over a million clones, with approximately 80% occurring once and the leading ten covering roughly 0.62%. Source material: memory CD4+ T cells from PBMCs. Subset indicated: CD45RA-negative fraction. Receptors were obtained from a man aged 18 to 29 in good health. Some clones in this sample may be carry-over from other donors' samples.

This clone was seen a single time. The J gene is TRBJ2-5, the V gene TRBV5-4, with D perhaps matching TRBD1 (6 bases). Trimming removed 2 bases from V and 2 bases from J, with 10 bases in between. This CDR3 spans 14 amino acids. Germline V gene lookup returns CDR1 SGHNT and CDR2 YYREEE (reference sequence). The chain's CDR3 is CASSFTDSQETQYF. CDR3 DNA sequence: TGTGCCAGCAGCTTCACGGACAGTCAAGAGACCCAGTACTTC.

V and J are TRBV7-9 and TRBJ1-6, with 7 positions matching TRBD1. CDR1 is SEHNR, CDR2 FQNEAQ, per germline (reference sequence). This CDR3 spans 14 amino acids. With 1 base clipped from V and 10 bases from J, the junction kept 4 bases outside the gene matches. The CDR3 spells CASSLETGSSPLHF. In DNA form, the CDR3 reads TGTGCCAGCAGCTTAGAGACAGGGTCCTCACCCCTCCACTTT. The variable domain in full, with the rest retrieved from reference TRBV7-9 and TRBJ1-6, is DTGVSQNPRHKITKRGQNVTFRCDPISEHNRLYWYRQTLGQGPEFLTYFQNEAQLEKSRLLSDRFSAERPKGSFSTLEIQRTEQGDSAMYLCASSLETGSSPLHFGNGTRLTVT.

In the case of this clone: Other DNA sequences within the sample encode an identical CDR3. The rearrangement links TRBV9 to TRBJ2-1, with D unclear. This CDR3 contains 13 residues. Looked up from germline, CDR1 is SGDLS and CDR2 is YYNGEE. V lost 0 bases, J lost 7 bases, and 8 bases lay in between. The CDR3 DNA is TGTGCCAGCAGCGTAGTACAAGGAAATGAGCAGTTCTTC. This gives the protein CASSVVQGNEQFF.

This clone was observed a few times. CDR3 region: CASSPPGAGNEKLFF. The CDR3 DNA follows: TGTGCCAGCAGCCCGCCCGGTGCTGGTAATGAAAAACTGTTTTTT. The J gene is TRBJ1-4, the V gene TRBV27; D not resolved. The V gene's germline CDR1 is MNHEY and CDR2 SMNVEV (reference sequence). V lost 6 bases and J lost 4, with 15 bases in between. The CDR3 has 15 amino acids.

This clone has just one count. The chain combines TRBV7-9 with TRBJ1-1; the match to TRBD1 covers 7 bases. There are 14 residues in the CDR3. V dropped 7 bases and J dropped 5; count of bases not matched to a gene: 10. Germline loops: CDR1 SEHNR, CDR2 FQNEAQ (reference sequence). The DNA for the CDR3 is TGTGCCAGCACCCGAGGGGGCGCAGGGACTGAAGCTTTCTTT. Translating gives CASTRGGAGTEAFF. Looking up the rest from reference TRBV7-9 and TRBJ1-1 gives the full variable domain: DTGVSQNPRHKITKRGQNVTFRCDPISEHNRLYWYRQTLGQGPEFLTYFQNEAQLEKSRLLSDRFSAERPKGSFSTLEIQRTEQGDSAMYLCASTRGGAGTEAFFGQGTRLTVV.

This clone was seen just once. The chain employs TRBV27 and TRBJ2-5; TRBD2 agrees at 12 bases. Germline assignment: CDR1 MNHEY and CDR2 SMNVEV (reference sequence). J was trimmed by 4 bases and V by 2 bases; bases with no gene match: 2. This CDR3 is built from 15 residues. The CDR3 DNA is TGTGCCAGCAGTTTACTAGCGGGAGGGCCAGAGACCCAGTACTTC. As protein: CASSLLAGGPETQYF.

This clone came up once. The V call is TRBV5-1, the J call TRBJ1-4; 7 nucleotides align to TRBD1. This CDR3 contains 15 residues. With V trimmed by 8 bases and J by 8 bases, 15 bases remained unmatched. Per the germline V gene, CDR1 is SGHRS and CDR2 is YFSETQ. Here the CDR3 DNA reads TGCGCCAGTGCCACCGGAGCCCAGGGGGGAGAAAAACTGTTTTTT. The encoded protein is CASATGAQGGEKLFF. The full variable domain, in which reference TRBV5-1 and TRBJ1-4 provide the parts outside the CDR3, is KAGVTQTPRYLIKTRGQQVTLSCSPISGHRSVSWYQQTPGQGLQFLFEYFSETQRNKGNFPGRFSGRQFSNSRSEMNVSTLELGDSALYLCASATGAQGGEKLFFGSGTQLSVL.

In the case of this clone: A far larger clone is one nucleotide away, so this likely arose from a read error. The rearrangement uses TRBV28 and TRBJ1-5; D unclear. CDR1 is MDHEN and CDR2 is SYDVKM in the germline V gene. Trimming removed 8 bases at V and 3 bases at J, with 8 bases between. This CDR3 comprises 12 residues. CDR3 DNA: TGTGCCAGCGGCCCGGTCAATCAGCCCCAGCATTTT. This encodes CASGPVNQPQHF.